One and the same sample provided the 22 T cell receptor beta chains below, sequenced in a study of blood T cells in healthy people across ages. Through a sample-barcoded 5' primer and a J-beta primer mix, a second PCR was run for roughly 6 to 11 cycles. A single record per CDR3 protein comes from TCRdb applying MiXCR to the 5' RACE reads. The sample includes roughly 1.6 million distinct CDR3 sequences, about 31% of them seen just once. The sample consisted of blood. The receptors were gathered from a woman in her thirties in good health.

The rearrangement joins TRBV7-9 to TRBJ2-1; TRBD2 matches at 11 bases. The germline V gene encodes CDR1 SEHNR and CDR2 FQNEAQ (reference sequence). The length of the CDR3 is 16 residues. Losses at the gene ends were 5 bases for V and 7 bases for J; bases not matched to a gene: 10. This chain's CDR3 is CASSKGTSGSDNEQFF. The CDR3 DNA sequence: TGTGCCAGCAGCAAAGGAACTAGCGGGAGTGATAATGAGCAGTTCTTC.

The chain recombines TRBV2 with TRBJ1-1, with D perhaps matching TRBD1 (5 bases). The CDR3 consists of 12 residues. V was cut by 6 bases and J by 4 bases, with 9 bases left in between. The germline gives CDR1 SNHLY, CDR2 FYNNEI. CDR3 nucleotide sequence: TGTGCCAGCAGGGACAAGCGCACTGAAGCTTTCTTT. Encoded protein: CASRDKRTEAFF.

As regards this clonotype: It may be a read error: a sequence one base away is much more abundant. The rearrangement links TRBV10-3 to TRBJ2-1; the D gene is possibly TRBD2 (6 bases). In germline, CDR1 is ENHRY, CDR2 SYGVKD. There are 12 residues in the CDR3. DNA for the CDR3: TGTGCCATCACTGGCGGGGAGAATGGGCAGTTCTTC. Its translation: CAITGGENGQFF.

This chain uses TRBV20-1 with TRBJ2-7, with D maybe TRBD2 (6 bases). The CDR3 has 14 residues. Germline V gives CDR1 DFQATT, CDR2 SNEGSKA (reference sequence). The V and J ends lost 2 bases and 3 bases respectively, with 14 bases between them. The CDR3 is CSARNSGDFYEQYF. CDR3 coding DNA: TGCAGTGCTAGAAATAGTGGGGACTTCTACGAGCAGTACTTC.

CDR3 in DNA: TGTGCCAGCAGCTTAGGGGCCCAGGAATTAAAGAGTGGCTACACCTTC. It specifies CASSLGAQELKSGYTF. J is TRBJ1-2 and V is TRBV7-9; D remains unclear. Germline-derived CDR1 and CDR2 are SEHNR and FQNEAQ (reference sequence). V was shortened by 1 base and J by 7 bases, with 19 bases between the two germline ends. This CDR3 spans 16 amino acids.

This rearrangement joins TRBV15 to TRBJ2-1, with D perhaps TRBD2 (6 bases). From germline, CDR1 is LNHNV and CDR2 YYDKDF (reference sequence). This CDR3 comprises 17 residues. V gave up 1 base and J gave up 2 bases, with 15 bases separating them. CDR3 nucleotide sequence: TGTGCCACCAGCAGAGCTCTAGCGTCCGGCCCCTACAATGAGCAGTTCTTC. Residues: CATSRALASGPYNEQFF.

This clonotype was found once. The rearrangement links TRBV20-1 to TRBJ1-1; tentatively, D is TRBD1 (5 bases). Germline V gene sequence: CDR1 DFQATT, CDR2 SNEGSKA (reference sequence). CDR3 length equals 13 residues. With 5 bases removed from V and 10 bases from J, the gap between germline ends came to 20 bases. CDR3 coding DNA: TGCAGTGCTCCGCAGCGGGACCACCGTACAGCTTTCTTT. As protein: CSAPQRDHRTAFF.

V gene TRBV4-1 combines with J gene TRBJ2-3; TRBD1 agrees at 7 bases. Germline CDR1 is MGHRA and CDR2 is YSYEKL. J lost 7 bases, V lost 1 base, and 11 bases had no gene match. This CDR3 is built from 16 residues. CDR3: CASSQAPTGTRNTQYF. CDR3 nucleotides: TGCGCCAGCAGCCAAGCCCCGACAGGGACCAGGAATACGCAGTATTTT.

This sequence joins TRBV15 and TRBJ2-7; D possibly uses TRBD1 or TRBD2 (5 bases each). V lost 0 bases and J 6 bases, leaving 18 bases between the germline ends. In germline, CDR1 is LNHNV, CDR2 YYDKDF (reference sequence). The CDR3 has 16 amino acids. In DNA, the CDR3 is TGTGCCACCAGCAGAGATCCTGGGGGAGTAGCGCGCGAGCAGTACTTC. Translated: CATSRDPGGVAREQYF.

This clonotype was found a few times. The chain joins TRBV4-2 to TRBJ2-1; 10 bases match TRBD2. This CDR3 has 16 amino acids. The V segment lost 0 bases and the J segment 8 bases; nucleotides outside the gene matches: 7. The germline V gene encodes CDR1 LGHNA and CDR2 YNFKEQ. The CDR3 spells CASSQEERGGRDEQFF. The CDR3 DNA sequence: TGTGCCAGCAGCCAAGAGGAGCGGGGGGGCCGGGATGAGCAGTTCTTC.

This clonotype has only a few counts. The rearrangement uses TRBV20-1 and TRBJ1-1; D might be TRBD1 (6 bases). In germline, CDR1 is DFQATT, CDR2 SNEGSKA (reference sequence). This CDR3 region has 13 residues. Trimming left V 5 bases short and J 4 bases short, with 14 bases between. The CDR3 loop is CSALGTRFTEAFF. The CDR3, as DNA: TGCAGTGCTTTAGGGACAAGGTTCACTGAAGCTTTCTTT.

This clonotype was picked up a small number of times. The genes are TRBV7-2 and TRBJ2-1; 8 bases map to TRBD2. CDR1 SGHTA and CDR2 FQGNSA come from the germline V gene. This CDR3 is built from 16 residues. Germline trimming cut 4 bases from V and 0 bases from J; bases unmatched to any gene: 5. The CDR3 region has the DNA TGTGCCAGCAGCTCCCCTCGGGGGGGCTCCTACAATGAGCAGTTCTTC. This gives the protein CASSSPRGGSYNEQFF.

This clonotype was recorded a few times. The genes are TRBV7-2 and TRBJ2-1; 10 bases are shared with TRBD2. CDR1 is SGHTA, CDR2 FQGNSA, per germline. The ends lost 5 bases at V and 9 bases at J; junction bases unmatched: 10. The CDR3 spans 15 residues. The CDR3 loop is CASSRPSGGASEQFF. CDR3 nucleotides: TGTGCCAGCAGCCGCCCGAGCGGGGGGGCGAGTGAGCAGTTCTTC.

The V call is TRBV6-6, the J call TRBJ2-1, with TRBD2 matching 7 bases. Germline loops: CDR1 MNHNY, CDR2 SVGAGI (reference sequence). The length of the CDR3 is 15 residues. V dropped 7 bases and J dropped 2; count of bases not matched to a gene: 8. The CDR3 nucleotides are TGTGCCAGCATGTTTCTAGCGGTCCCCTACAATGAGCAGTTCTTC. Encoded protein: CASMFLAVPYNEQFF.

The rearrangement joins TRBV7-6 to TRBJ2-4, with D perhaps being TRBD1 or TRBD2 (5 bases each). The J call is uncertain, as TRBJ2-7 better fits the DNA end. Germline V gene lookup returns CDR1 SGHVS and CDR2 FNYEAQ. This CDR3 is built from 18 residues. The CDR3 protein is CASSLPSSSGLGSSEQYF. The CDR3 DNA follows: TGTGCCAGCAGCTTACCCTCGAGCTCGGGGCTGGGGTCGAGCGAGCAGTACTTC.

This clonotype was seen a few times. This chain joins TRBV11-2 and TRBJ2-3; D is unclear. Germline V lookup: CDR1 SGHAT, CDR2 FQNNGV. This CDR3 comprises 13 residues. V gave up 4 bases and J gave up 7 bases, with 12 bases separating them. DNA for the CDR3: TGTGCCAGCAGCTCCGATTCTGCCTATACGCAGTATTTT. Translating it yields CASSSDSAYTQYF.

The genes are TRBV20-1 and TRBJ1-2; D not certain. Germline V CDR1 and CDR2: DFQATT, SNEGSKA (reference sequence). This CDR3 is 12 amino acids long. V was cut by 3 bases and J by 2 bases, with 7 bases left in between. The CDR3 loop reads CSASEDNYGYTF. The CDR3 bases are TGCAGTGCTAGTGAGGACAACTATGGCTACACCTTC.

CDR3 in amino acids: CSGKGQGAPGANVLTF. The DNA for the CDR3 is TGCAGTGGGAAGGGACAGGGGGCTCCCGGGGCCAACGTCCTGACTTTC. The gene calls are TRBV20-1 and TRBJ2-6, with 12 bases aligning to TRBD1. With 7 bases clipped from V and 4 bases from J, the junction kept 8 bases outside the gene matches. The length of the CDR3 is 16 residues. Germline V lookup: CDR1 DFQATT, CDR2 SNEGSKA (reference sequence).

The V gene is TRBV15, the J gene TRBJ2-1, with 12 bases identical to TRBD1. This CDR3 comprises 17 residues. Germline CDR1 LNHNV, CDR2 YYDKDF (reference sequence). The J segment lost 8 bases and the V segment lost 1 base, leaving 9 bases of the junction unmatched. Here the CDR3 DNA reads TGTGCCACCAGCAGAGTGTTGGGGGACAGGGGGCTTGATGAGCAGTTCTTC. It encodes CATSRVLGDRGLDEQFF.

V is TRBV18 and J is TRBJ1-1; D is ambiguous. The CDR3 is 13 amino acids. Germline CDR1 reads KGHSH; CDR2 reads LQKENI. V lost 1 base to trimming and J lost 8 bases, with 11 bases between them. DNA for the CDR3: TGTGCCAGCTCACCACGCACAGAGAAAGAAGCTTTCTTT. This sequence encodes CASSPRTEKEAFF.

This sequence joins TRBV30 and TRBJ1-5; D gene ambiguous. The CDR3 runs to 14 residues. The V gene lost 1 base and the J gene lost 0 bases, with 7 bases spanning the gap. From germline, CDR1 is GTSNPN and CDR2 SVGIG (reference sequence). In nucleotides, the CDR3 is TGTGCCTGGAGTGCCCAGCTTAGCAATCAGCCCCAGCATTTT. Protein product: CAWSAQLSNQPQHF.

This clonotype was observed a handful of times. The rearrangement links TRBV9 to TRBJ2-5; no clear D. The germline gives CDR1 SGDLS, CDR2 YYNGEE. The CDR3 has 14 residues. Trimming cost V 2 bases and J 2 bases, with 10 bases left between them. This CDR3 reads CASSVFGFQETQYF. The CDR3, as DNA: TGTGCCAGCAGCGTCTTCGGATTTCAAGAGACCCAGTACTTC.